This T cell receptor beta chain originates from a study of blood T cell repertoires in COVID-19. The table came from immunoSEQ multiplex PCR; TCRdb's copy has only in-frame clones and leaves some out. Of approximately 170,000 clones listed, 80% are singletons. The V and J ends lost 6 bases and 3 bases respectively, with 11 bases between them. In germline, CDR1 is MNHEY, CDR2 SVGEGT. The CDR3 has 14 amino acids. Recovery meant two consecutive negative NP/OP PCR tests, professional clearance, or resolved symptoms. V usage is TRBV6-2 or TRBV6-3 and J usage is TRBJ2-2, with D tentatively TRBD2 (6 bases). The sequence derives from a man aged 35-49 years who had recovered from COVID-19. Sample: PBMCs or T cells enriched from blood (not recorded which). CDR3 sequence (DNA): TGTGCCAGCAGCGGGCAGCGGGACACCGGGGAGCTGTTTTTT. It codes for CASSGQRDTGELFF.